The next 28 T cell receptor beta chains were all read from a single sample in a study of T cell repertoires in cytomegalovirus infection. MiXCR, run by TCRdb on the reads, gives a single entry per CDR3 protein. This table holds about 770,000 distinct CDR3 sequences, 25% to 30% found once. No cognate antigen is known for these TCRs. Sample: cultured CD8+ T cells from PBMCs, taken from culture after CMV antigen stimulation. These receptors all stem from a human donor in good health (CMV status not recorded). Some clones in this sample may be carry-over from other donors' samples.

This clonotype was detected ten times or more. The DNA of the CDR3 is TGTGCCAGCACCCTTACTTCCGGGACCTTCCCCGCCTACGGCTACACCTTC. It encodes CASTLTSGTFPAYGYTF. This sequence joins TRBV7-2 and TRBJ1-2; D is possibly TRBD1 (5 bases). This CDR3 region has 17 residues. Trimming removed 7 bases from V and 8 bases from J, with 29 bases in between. Germline CDR1 SGHTA, CDR2 FQGNSA. The entire variable domain, with the rest obtained from reference TRBV7-2 and TRBJ1-2, is as follows: GAGVSQSPSNKVTEKGKDVELRCDPISGHTALYWYRQSLGQGLEFLIYFQGNSAPDKSGLPSDRFSAERTGGSVSTLTIQRTQQEDSAVYLCASTLTSGTFPAYGYTFGSGTRLTVV.

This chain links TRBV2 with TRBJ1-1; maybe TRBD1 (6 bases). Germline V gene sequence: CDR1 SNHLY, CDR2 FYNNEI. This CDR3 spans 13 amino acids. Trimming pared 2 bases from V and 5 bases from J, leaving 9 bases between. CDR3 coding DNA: TGTGCCAGCAGTGAATACAGGGAAACTGAAGCTTTCTTT. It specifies CASSEYRETEAFF.

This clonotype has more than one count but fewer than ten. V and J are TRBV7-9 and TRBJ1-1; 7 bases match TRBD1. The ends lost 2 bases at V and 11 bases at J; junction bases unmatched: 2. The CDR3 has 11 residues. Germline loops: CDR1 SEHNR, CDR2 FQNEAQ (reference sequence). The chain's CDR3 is CASSLRGLAFF. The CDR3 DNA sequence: TGTGCCAGCAGCTTAAGGGGGCTGGCTTTCTTT.

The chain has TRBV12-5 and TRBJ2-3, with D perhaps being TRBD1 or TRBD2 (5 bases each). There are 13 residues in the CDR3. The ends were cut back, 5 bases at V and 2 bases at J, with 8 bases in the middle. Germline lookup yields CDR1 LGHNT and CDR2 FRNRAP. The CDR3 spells CASGMGTTDTQYF. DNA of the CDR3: TGTGCTAGTGGTATGGGGACCACAGATACGCAGTATTTT. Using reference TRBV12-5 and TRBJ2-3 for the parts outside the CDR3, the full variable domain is DARVTQTPRHKVTEMGQEVTMRCQPILGHNTVFWYRQTMMQGLELLAYFRNRAPLDDSGMPKDRFSAEMPDATLATLKIQPSEPRDSAVYFCASGMGTTDTQYFGPGTRLTVL.

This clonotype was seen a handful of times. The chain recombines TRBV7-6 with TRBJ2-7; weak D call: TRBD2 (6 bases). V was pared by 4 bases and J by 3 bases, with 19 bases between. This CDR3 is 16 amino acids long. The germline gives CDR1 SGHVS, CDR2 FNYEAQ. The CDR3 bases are TGTGCCAGCAGCTCCAGACCGGGGGTCGCAAGCTACGAGCAGTACTTC. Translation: CASSSRPGVASYEQYF. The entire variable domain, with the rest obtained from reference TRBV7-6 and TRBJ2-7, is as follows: GAGVSQSPRYKVTKRGQDVALRCDPISGHVSLYWYRQALGQGPEFLTYFNYEAQQDKSGLPNDRFSAERPEGSISTLTIQRTEQRDSAMYRCASSSRPGVASYEQYFGPGTRLTVT.

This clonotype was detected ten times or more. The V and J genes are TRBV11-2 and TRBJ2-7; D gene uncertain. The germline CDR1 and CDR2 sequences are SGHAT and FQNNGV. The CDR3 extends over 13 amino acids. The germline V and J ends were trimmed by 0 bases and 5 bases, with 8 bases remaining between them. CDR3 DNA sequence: TGTGCCAGCAGCTTAGATCTTCTGGACGAGCAGTACGTC. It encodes CASSLDLLDEQYV.

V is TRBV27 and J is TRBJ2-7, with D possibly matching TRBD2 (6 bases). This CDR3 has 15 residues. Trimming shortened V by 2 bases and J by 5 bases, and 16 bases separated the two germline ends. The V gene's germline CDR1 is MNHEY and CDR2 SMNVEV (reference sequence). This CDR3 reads CASSLVGGGNNEQYV. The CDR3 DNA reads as TGTGCCAGCAGTTTAGTGGGTGGGGGGAACAACGAGCAGTACGTC.

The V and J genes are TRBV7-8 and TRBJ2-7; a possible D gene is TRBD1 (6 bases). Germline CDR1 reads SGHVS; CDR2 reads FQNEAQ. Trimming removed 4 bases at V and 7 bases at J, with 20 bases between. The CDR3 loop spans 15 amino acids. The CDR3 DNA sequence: TGTGCCAGCAGCTCAGGGGCACAGGGCGATTTTGAGCAGTACTTC. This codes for CASSSGAQGDFEQYF.

CDR3 nucleotides: TGTGCCAGCAGCTTGGGCGTGTATCAGCCCCAGCATTTT. Translation: CASSLGVYQPQHF. The genes are TRBV7-9 and TRBJ1-5; no clear D. In germline, CDR1 is SEHNR, CDR2 FQNEAQ (reference sequence). V lost 3 bases and J lost 5, with 8 bases in between. CDR3 length: 13 amino acids.

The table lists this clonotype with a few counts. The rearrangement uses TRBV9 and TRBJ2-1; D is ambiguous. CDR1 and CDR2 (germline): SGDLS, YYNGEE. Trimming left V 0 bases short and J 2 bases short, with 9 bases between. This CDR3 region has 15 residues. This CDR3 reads CASSVARTPYNEQFF. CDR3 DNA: TGTGCCAGCAGCGTAGCGAGGACCCCCTACAATGAGCAGTTCTTC.

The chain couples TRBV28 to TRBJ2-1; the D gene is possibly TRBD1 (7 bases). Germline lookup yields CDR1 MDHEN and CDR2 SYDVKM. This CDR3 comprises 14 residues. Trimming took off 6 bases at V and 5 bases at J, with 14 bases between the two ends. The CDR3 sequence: CASRARGAHNEQFF. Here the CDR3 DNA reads TGTGCCAGCAGGGCCAGGGGGGCCCACAATGAGCAGTTCTTC. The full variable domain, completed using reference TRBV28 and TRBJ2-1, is DVKVTQSSRYLVKRTGEKVFLECVQDMDHENMFWYRQDPGLGLRLIYFSYDVKMKEKGDIPEGYSVSREKKERFSLILESASTNQTSMYLCASRARGAHNEQFFGPGTRLTVL.

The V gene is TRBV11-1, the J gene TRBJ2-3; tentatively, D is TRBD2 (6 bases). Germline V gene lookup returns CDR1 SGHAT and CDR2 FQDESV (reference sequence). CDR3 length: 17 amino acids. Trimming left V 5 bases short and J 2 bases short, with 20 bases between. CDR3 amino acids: CASSIDRDFKYTDTQYF. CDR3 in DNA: TGTGCCAGCAGCATAGACCGGGACTTCAAGTACACAGATACGCAGTATTTT. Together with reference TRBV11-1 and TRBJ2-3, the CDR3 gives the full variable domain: EAEVAQSPRYKITEKSQAVAFWCDPISGHATLYWYRQILGQGPELLVQFQDESVVDDSQLPKDRFSAERLKGVDSTLKIQPAELGDSAMYLCASSIDRDFKYTDTQYFGPGTRLTVL.

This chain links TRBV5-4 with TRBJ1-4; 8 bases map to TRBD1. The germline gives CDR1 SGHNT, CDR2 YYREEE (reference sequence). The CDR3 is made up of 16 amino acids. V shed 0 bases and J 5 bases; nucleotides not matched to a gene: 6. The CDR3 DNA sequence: TGTGCCAGCAGCTTGGGACAGGGGCCGGAAAATGAAAAACTGTTTTTT. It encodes CASSLGQGPENEKLFF.

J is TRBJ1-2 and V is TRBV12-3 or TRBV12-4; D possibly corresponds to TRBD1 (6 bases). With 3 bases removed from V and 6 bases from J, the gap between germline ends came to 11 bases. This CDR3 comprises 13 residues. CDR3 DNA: TGTGCCAGCAGTTTTGGGGGCCTGGATGGCTACACCTTC. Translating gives CASSFGGLDGYTF.

CDR3 in amino acids: CASSDLDRGSSYNEQFF. DNA for the CDR3: TGCGCCAGCAGCGATTTGGACAGGGGAAGCTCCTACAATGAGCAGTTCTTC. V gene TRBV5-1 combines with J gene TRBJ2-1, with 9 bases lining up with TRBD1. Germline V gene data show CDR1 as SGHRS and CDR2 as YFSETQ. J gave up 0 bases and V 4 bases, and 8 bases lay outside the gene matches. The CDR3 is 17 amino acids.

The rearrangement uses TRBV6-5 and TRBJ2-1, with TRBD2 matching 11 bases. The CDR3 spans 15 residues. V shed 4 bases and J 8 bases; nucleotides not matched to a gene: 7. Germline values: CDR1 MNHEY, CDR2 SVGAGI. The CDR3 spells CASSFSGGASDEQFF. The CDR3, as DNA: TGTGCCAGCAGTTTTAGCGGGGGGGCCTCGGATGAGCAGTTCTTC.

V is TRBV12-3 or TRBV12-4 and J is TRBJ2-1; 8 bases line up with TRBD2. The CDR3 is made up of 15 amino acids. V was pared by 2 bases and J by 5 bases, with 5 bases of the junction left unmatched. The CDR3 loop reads CASSLSAGGDNEQFF. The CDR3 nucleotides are TGTGCCAGCAGTTTATCGGCGGGGGGCGACAATGAGCAGTTCTTC.

This chain's CDR3 is CSARDRDQTPHYGYTF. CDR3 sequence (DNA): TGCAGCGCCCGGGACAGGGACCAAACCCCGCACTATGGCTACACCTTC. The chain combines TRBV29-1 with TRBJ1-2; 9 positions agree with TRBD1. Trimming cost V 7 bases and J 3 bases; bases outside gene matches: 15. This CDR3 is built from 16 residues. Germline loops: CDR1 SQVTM, CDR2 ANQGSEA. Looking up the rest from reference TRBV29-1 and TRBJ1-2 gives the full variable domain: SAVISQKPSRDICQRGTSLTIQCQVDSQVTMMFWYRQQPGQSLTLIATANQGSEATYESGFVIDKFPISRPNLTFSTLTVSNMSPEDSSIYLCSARDRDQTPHYGYTFGSGTRLTVV.

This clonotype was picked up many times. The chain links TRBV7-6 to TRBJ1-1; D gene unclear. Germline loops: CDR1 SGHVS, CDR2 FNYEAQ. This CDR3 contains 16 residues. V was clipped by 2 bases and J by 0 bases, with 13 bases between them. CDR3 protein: CASSLFDSGLNTEAFF. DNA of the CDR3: TGTGCCAGCAGCTTATTTGATTCGGGGTTGAACACTGAAGCTTTCTTT.

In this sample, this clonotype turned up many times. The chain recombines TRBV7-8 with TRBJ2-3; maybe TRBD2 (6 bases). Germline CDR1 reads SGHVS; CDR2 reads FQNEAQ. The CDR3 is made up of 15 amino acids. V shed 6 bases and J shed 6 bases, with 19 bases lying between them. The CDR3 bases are TGTGCCAGCAGAGATACGGAGCGGGCAAGGGATACGCAGTATTTT. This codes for CASRDTERARDTQYF.

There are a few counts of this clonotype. The CDR3 region is CASSFHRGRTGELFF. CDR3 nucleotide sequence: TGTGCCAGCAGCTTTCACAGGGGGCGCACCGGGGAGCTGTTTTTT. This chain joins TRBV11-2 and TRBJ2-2; 9 bases line up with TRBD1. The length of the CDR3 is 15 residues. With V trimmed by 3 bases and J by 4 bases, 3 bases remained unmatched. Germline CDR1 reads SGHAT; CDR2 reads FQNNGV.

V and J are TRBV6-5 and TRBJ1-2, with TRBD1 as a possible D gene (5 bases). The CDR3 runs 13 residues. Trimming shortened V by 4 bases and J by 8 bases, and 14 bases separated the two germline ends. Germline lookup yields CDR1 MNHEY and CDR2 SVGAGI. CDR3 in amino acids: CASSLTRGRGYTF. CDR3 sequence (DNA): TGTGCCAGCAGTTTAACCCGGGGCCGGGGCTACACCTTC.

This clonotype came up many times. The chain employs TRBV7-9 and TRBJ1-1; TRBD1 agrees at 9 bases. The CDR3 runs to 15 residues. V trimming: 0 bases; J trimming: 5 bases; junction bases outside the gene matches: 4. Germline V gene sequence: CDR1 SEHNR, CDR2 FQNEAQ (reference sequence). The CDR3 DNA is TGTGCCAGCAGCTTAGCTAGGACAGGGGATACTGAAGCTTTCTTT. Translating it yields CASSLARTGDTEAFF.

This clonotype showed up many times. The CDR3: CASSLAPGGAQETQYF. For the CDR3, the DNA is TGTGCCAGCAGCTTAGCCCCGGGCGGGGCGCAAGAGACCCAGTACTTC. The chain carries TRBV7-8 and TRBJ2-5; tentative D call: TRBD2 (6 bases). V was cut by 0 bases and J by 2 bases, with 13 bases left in between. This CDR3 contains 16 residues. CDR1 and CDR2 from the germline V gene are SGHVS and FQNEAQ.

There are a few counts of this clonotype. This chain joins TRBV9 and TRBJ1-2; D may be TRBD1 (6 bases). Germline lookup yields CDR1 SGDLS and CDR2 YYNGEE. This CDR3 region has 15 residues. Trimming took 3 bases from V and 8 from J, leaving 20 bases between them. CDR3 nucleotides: TGTGCCAGCAGCGGGTCGGGGGGCCCGGAGGGAGGCTACACCTTC. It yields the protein CASSGSGGPEGGYTF.

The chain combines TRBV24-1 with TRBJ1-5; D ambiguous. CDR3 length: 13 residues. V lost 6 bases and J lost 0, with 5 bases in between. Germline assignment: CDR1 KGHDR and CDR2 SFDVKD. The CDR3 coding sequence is TGTGCCACCAGTTCACATAGCAATCAGCCCCAGCATTTT. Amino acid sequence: CATSSHSNQPQHF.

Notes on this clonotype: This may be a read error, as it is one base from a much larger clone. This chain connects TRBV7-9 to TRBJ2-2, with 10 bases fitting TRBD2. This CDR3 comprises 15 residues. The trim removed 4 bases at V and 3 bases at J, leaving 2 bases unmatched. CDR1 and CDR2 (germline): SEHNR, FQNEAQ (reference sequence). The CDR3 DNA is TGTGCCAGCAGCTCTAGCGGGGGATACACCGGGGAGCTGTTTTTT. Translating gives CASSSSGGYTGELFF.

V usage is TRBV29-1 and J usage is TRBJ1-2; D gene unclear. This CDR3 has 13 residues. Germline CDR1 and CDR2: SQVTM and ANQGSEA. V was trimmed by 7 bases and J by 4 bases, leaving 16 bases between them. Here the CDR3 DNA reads TGCAGCGCTGCCCCCTCTGGTTCCTATGGCTACACCTTC. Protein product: CSAAPSGSYGYTF.